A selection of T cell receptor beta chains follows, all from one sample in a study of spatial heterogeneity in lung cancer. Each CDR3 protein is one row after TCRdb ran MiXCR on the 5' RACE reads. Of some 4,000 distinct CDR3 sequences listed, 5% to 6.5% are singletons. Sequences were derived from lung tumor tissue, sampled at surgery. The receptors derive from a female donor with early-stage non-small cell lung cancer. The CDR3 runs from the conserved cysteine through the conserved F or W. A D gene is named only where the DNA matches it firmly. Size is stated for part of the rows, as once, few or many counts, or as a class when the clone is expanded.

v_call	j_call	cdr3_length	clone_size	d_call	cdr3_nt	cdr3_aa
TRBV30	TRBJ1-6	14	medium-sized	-	TGTGCCTGGACCCCCCCAGGCCATGGGACACCCCTCCACTTT	CAWTPPGHGTPLHF
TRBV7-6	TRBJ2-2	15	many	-	TGTGCCAGCAGCCCCCAACAGGGGAGGGCCGGGGAGCTGTTTTTT	CASSPQQGRAGELFF
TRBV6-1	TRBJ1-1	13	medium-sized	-	TGTGCCAGCAGTCACGGGCAAAACACTGAAGCTTTCTTT	CASSHGQNTEAFF
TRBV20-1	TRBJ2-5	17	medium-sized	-	TGCAGTTTCGATTTACAGGGTAGGCTAGCGCCGCAAGAGACCCAGTACTTC	CSFDLQGRLAPQETQYF
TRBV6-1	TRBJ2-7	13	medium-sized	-	TGTGCCAGCAGTGGTGAACTACCCTACGAGCAGTACTTC	CASSGELPYEQYF
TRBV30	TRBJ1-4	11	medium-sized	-	TGTGCCTGGAGTGGGGCCGAAAAACTGTTTTTT	CAWSGAEKLFF
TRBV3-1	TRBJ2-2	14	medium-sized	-	TGTGCCAGCAGCCGAGACTCAGGGGCCAGGGAGCTGTTTTTT	CASSRDSGARELFF
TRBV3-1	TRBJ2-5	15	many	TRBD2	TGTGCCAGCAGCCGGAGACTAGCGGGCCTAGAGACCCAGTACTTC	CASSRRLAGLETQYF
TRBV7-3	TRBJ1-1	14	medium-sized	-	TGTGCCAGCAGCTTATCGGGGGCATTTAGTGAAGCTTTCTTT	CASSLSGAFSEAFF
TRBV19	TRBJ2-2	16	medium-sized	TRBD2	TGTGCCAGTAGTATAGGCCTAGCGGAGAACACCGGGGAGCTGTTTTTT	CASSIGLAENTGELFF
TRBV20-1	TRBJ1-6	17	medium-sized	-	TGCAGTGCTAGAACTGGCAAACCGAGCTCCTATAATTCACCCCTCCACTTT	CSARTGKPSSYNSPLHF
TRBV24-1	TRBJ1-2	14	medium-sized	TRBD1	TGTGCCACCAGTGATGGACAGGCCGGGGGAGGCTACACCTTC	CATSDGQAGGGYTF
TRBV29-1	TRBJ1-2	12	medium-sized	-	TGCAGCGCCAGGGGAGACCGGTCGAGCTACACCTTC	CSARGDRSSYTF
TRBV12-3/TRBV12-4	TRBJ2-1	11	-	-	TGTGCCAGCAGTTCTTGGAATGAGCAGTTCTTC	CASSSWNEQFF
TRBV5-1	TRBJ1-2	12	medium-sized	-	TGCGCCAGCAGCCTGACGGACTATGGCTACACCTTC	CASSLTDYGYTF
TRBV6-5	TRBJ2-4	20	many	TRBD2	TGTGCCAGCAGTTCCACTAGCGGGGGGGCCAGTAAACCCGCCAAAAACATTCAGTACTTC	CASSSTSGGASKPAKNIQYF
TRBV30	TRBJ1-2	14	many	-	TGTGCCTGGAGTGTACAGAACGGAAACTATGGCTACACCTTC	CAWSVQNGNYGYTF
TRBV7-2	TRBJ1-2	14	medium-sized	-	TGTGCCAGCAGCCCTGACCCTACTAACTATGGCTACACCTTC	CASSPDPTNYGYTF
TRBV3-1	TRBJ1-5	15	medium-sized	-	TGTGCCAGCAGCCAAGGTACATCGAGCAATCAGCCCCAGCATTTT	CASSQGTSSNQPQHF
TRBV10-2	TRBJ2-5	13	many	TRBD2	TGCGCCAGCCTCGGACTAGCTAGGGAGACCCAGTACTTC	CASLGLARETQYF
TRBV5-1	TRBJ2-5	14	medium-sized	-	TGCGCCAGCAGCGATCGCGGGCGCGGAGAGACCCAGTACTTC	CASSDRGRGETQYF
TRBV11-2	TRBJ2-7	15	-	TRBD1	TGTGCCAGCAGCTTAGTGGGACAGGGGATGTACGAGCAGTACTTC	CASSLVGQGMYEQYF
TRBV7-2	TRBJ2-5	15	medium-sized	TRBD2	TGTGCCAGCAGCTTTGGCCCGGGGGGACAAGAGACCCAGTACTTC	CASSFGPGGQETQYF
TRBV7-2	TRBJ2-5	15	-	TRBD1	TGTGCCAGCAGCTCCACAGGGGTTCACCAAGAGACCCAGTACTTC	CASSSTGVHQETQYF
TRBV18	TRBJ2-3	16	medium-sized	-	TGTGCCAGCTCACCACCGCAGACCGGGATTAAGGATACGCAGTATTTT	CASSPPQTGIKDTQYF
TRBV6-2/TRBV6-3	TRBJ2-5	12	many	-	TGTGCCAGCAGTAAACGGGAACAGACCCAGTACTTC	CASSKREQTQYF
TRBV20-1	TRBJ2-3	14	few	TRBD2	TGCAGTGCTCCGACTAGCGGGGGGCCAGATACGCAGTATTTT	CSAPTSGGPDTQYF
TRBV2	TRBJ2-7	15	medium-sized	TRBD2	TGTGCCAGCAGTGGCATAGCGGGGGGAACCTACGAGCAGTACTTC	CASSGIAGGTYEQYF
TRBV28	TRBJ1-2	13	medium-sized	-	TGTGCCAGCAGTTTCCAAGTTGTCCGGGGCTACACCTTC	CASSFQVVRGYTF
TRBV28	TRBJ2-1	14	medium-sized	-	TGTGCCAGCACTTGGAGTCAGGAGGACAATGAGCAGTTCTTC	CASTWSQEDNEQFF
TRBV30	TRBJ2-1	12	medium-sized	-	TGTGCCTGGAGTGTACTTGCCAATGAGCAGTTCTTC	CAWSVLANEQFF
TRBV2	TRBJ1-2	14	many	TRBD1	TGTGCCAGCAGGAGACAGGGTACTAACTATGGCTACACCTTC	CASRRQGTNYGYTF
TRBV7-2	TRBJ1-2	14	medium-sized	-	TGTGCCAGCAGCCCCTATGGGGGGGTAGGTGGCTACACCTTC	CASSPYGGVGGYTF
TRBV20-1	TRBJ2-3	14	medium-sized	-	TGCAGTGCTCGCATTGGCCACGGGACAGATACGCAGTATTTT	CSARIGHGTDTQYF